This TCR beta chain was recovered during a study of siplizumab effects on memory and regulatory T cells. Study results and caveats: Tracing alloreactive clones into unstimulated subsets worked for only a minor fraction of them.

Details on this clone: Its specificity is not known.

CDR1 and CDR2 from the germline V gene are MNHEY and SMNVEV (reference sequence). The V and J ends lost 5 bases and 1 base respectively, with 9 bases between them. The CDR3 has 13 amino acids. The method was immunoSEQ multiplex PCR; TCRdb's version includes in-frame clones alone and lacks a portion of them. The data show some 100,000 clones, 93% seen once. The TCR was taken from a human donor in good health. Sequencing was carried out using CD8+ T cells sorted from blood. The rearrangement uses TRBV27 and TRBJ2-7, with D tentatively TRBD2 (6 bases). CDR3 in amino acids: CASSPRGSYEQYF. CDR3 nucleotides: TGTGCCAGCAGTCCTCGGGGGTCCTACGAGCAGTACTTC.